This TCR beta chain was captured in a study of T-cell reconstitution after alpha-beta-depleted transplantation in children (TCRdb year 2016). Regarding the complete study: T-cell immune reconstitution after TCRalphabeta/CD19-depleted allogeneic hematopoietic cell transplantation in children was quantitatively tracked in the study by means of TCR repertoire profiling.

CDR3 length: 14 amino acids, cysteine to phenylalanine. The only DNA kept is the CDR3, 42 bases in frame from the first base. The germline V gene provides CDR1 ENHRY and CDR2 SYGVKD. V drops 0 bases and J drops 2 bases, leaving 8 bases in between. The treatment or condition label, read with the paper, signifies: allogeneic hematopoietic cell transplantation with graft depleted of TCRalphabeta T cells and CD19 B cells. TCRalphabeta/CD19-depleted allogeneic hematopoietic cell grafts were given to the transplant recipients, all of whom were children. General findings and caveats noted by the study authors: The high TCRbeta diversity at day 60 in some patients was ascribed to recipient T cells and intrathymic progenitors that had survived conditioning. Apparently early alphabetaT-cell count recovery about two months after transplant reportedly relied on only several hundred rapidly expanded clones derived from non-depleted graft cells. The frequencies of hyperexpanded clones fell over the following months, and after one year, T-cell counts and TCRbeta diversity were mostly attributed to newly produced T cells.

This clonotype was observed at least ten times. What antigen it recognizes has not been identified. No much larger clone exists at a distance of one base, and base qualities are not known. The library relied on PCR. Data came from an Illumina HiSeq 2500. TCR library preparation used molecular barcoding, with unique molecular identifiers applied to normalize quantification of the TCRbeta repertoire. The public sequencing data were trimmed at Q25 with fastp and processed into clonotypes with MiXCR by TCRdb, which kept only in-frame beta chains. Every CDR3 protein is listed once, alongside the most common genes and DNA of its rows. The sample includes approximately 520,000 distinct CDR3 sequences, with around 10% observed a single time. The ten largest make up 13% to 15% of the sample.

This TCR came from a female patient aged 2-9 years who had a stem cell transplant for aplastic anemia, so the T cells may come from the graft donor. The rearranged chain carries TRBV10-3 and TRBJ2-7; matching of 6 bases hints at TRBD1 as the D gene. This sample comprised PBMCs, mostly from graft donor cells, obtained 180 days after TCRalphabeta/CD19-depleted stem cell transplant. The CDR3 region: CAISESAGAYEQYF. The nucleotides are TGTGCCATCAGTGAGTCGGCAGGGGCCTACGAGCAGTACTTC.